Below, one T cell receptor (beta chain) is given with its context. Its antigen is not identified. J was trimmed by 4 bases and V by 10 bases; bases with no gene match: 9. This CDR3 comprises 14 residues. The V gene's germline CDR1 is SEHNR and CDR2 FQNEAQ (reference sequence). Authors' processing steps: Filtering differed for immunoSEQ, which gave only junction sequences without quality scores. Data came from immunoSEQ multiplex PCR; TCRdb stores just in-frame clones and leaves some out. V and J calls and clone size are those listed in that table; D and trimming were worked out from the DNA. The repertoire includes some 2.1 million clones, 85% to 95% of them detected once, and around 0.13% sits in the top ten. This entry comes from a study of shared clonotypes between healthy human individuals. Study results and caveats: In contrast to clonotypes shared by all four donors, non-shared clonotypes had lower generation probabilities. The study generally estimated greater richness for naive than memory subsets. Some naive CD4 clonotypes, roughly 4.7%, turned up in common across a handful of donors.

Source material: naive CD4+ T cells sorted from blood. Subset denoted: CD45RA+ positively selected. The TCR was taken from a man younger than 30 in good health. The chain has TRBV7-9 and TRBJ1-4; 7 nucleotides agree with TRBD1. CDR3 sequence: CATNRDSDNEKLFF. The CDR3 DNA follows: TGTGCCACCAACCGGGACAGCGATAATGAAAAACTGTTTTTT.